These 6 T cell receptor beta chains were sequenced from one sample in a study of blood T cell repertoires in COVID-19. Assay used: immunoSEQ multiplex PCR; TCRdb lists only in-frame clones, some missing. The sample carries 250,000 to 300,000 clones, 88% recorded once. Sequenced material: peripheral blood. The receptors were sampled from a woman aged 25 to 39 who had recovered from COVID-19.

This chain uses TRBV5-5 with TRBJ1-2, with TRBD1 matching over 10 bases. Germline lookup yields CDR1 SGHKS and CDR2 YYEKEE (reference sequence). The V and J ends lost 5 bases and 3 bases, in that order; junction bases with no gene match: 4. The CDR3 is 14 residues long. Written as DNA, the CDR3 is TGTGCCAGCAGTAAAGGGACAGGGGACTATGGCTACACCTTC. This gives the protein CASSKGTGDYGYTF.

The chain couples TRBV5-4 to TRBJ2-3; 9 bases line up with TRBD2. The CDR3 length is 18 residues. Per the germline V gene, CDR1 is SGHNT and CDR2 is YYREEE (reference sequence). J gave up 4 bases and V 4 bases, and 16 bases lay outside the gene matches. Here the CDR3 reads CASSPGTSGGGAADTQYF. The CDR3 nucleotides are TGTGCCAGCAGCCCCGGGACAAGCGGCGGGGGGGCCGCAGATACGCAGTATTTT.

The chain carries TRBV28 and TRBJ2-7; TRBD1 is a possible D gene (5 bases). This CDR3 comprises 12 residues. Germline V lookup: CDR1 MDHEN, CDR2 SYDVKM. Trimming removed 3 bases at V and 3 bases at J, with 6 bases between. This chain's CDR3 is CASSFQGYEQYF. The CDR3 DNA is TGTGCCAGCAGTTTCCAGGGCTACGAGCAGTACTTC.

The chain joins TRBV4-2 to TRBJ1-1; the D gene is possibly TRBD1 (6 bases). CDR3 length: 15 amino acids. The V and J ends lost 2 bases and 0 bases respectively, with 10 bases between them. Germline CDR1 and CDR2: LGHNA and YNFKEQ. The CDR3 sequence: CASSQTGSVNTEAFF. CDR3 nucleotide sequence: TGTGCCAGCAGCCAAACAGGGTCGGTGAACACTGAAGCTTTCTTT.

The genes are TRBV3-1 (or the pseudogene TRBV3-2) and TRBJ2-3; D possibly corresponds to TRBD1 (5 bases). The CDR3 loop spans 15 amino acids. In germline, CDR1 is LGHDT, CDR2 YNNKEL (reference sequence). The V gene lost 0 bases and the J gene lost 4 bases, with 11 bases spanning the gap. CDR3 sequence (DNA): TGTGCCAGCAGCCAAGATGGGGCAGCCCCAGATACGCAGTATTTT. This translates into CASSQDGAAPDTQYF.

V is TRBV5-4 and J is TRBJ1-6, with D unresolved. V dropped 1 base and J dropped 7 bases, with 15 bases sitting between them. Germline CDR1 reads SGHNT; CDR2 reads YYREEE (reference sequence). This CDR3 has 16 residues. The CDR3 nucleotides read TGTGCCAGCAGCTTGTTCCGGGGTAACCCAAATTCACCCCTCCACTTT. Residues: CASSLFRGNPNSPLHF.